The table lists the clone carrying this T cell receptor (beta chain) with many counts. The data belong to a study of spatial heterogeneity in lung cancer. Germline loops: CDR1 SGHRS, CDR2 YFSETQ. This CDR3 is built from 14 residues. The V and J ends lost 0 bases and 1 base respectively, with 7 bases between them. A single record per CDR3 protein comes from TCRdb applying MiXCR to the 5' RACE reads. The sample lists 6,000 to 8,500 distinct CDR3 sequences, roughly 8.6% occurring once. The time point: sample taken at primary tumor resection. The donor population consisted of approximately 79 patients with untreated, early-stage non-small cell lung cancer. The sequenced material consisted of unsorted whole RNA from tumor, nontumor lung or frozen PBMC.

This receptor was obtained from a male donor with early-stage non-small cell lung cancer. The sequences come from PBMCs, collected at surgery. The V call is TRBV5-1, the J call TRBJ1-1, with D unresolved. The CDR3 nucleotides read TGCGCCAGCAGCTTGGCTATGGGGAACACTGAAGCTTTCTTT. Translating it yields CASSLAMGNTEAFF.